This is a list of T cell receptor beta chains from one sample in a study of blood T cell repertoires in COVID-19. Assay used: immunoSEQ multiplex PCR; TCRdb lists only in-frame clones, some missing. Here the sample spans a few hundred thousand clones, roughly 85% being singletons. The sample taken for sequencing was PBMCs or T cells enriched from blood (not recorded which). The receptor set was obtained from a woman between 50 and 59 years old who had recovered from COVID-19. Each CDR3 is given with its conserved first and last residue. The order of the fields is V gene, clone size, D gene, J gene, CDR3 DNA, CDR3 protein. The D gene is left open where the match is weak. Rows may omit the clone size; those that give it use once, few, many or a size class.

v_gene: TRBV30
abundance: .
d_gene: .
j_gene: TRBJ1-6
CDR3nt: TGTGCCTGGAGGAGGGAGGGGTCACCCCTCCACTTT
CDR3aa: CAWRREGSPLHF

v_gene: TRBV7-6
abundance: .
d_gene: TRBD2
j_gene: TRBJ2-1
CDR3nt: TGTGCCAGCAGCTTGGTAGCGGGGGCAAGCTCCTACAATGAGCAGTTCTTC
CDR3aa: CASSLVAGASSYNEQFF

v_gene: TRBV9
abundance: .
d_gene: .
j_gene: TRBJ2-6
CDR3nt: TGTGCCAGCAGCGTTCGGGAAGGGCGTCTCACTGGGGCCAACGTCCTGACTTTC
CDR3aa: CASSVREGRLTGANVLTF

v_gene: TRBV19
abundance: .
d_gene: TRBD2
j_gene: TRBJ2-2
CDR3nt: TGTGCCAGTAGGTCGGGGGGGGCGTCGATCGCCGGGGAGCTGTTTTTT
CDR3aa: CASRSGGASIAGELFF

v_gene: TRBV28
abundance: .
d_gene: TRBD1
j_gene: TRBJ2-4
CDR3nt: TGTGCCAGCAGTACCCGACAGGGACCCTTAGCCAAAAACATTCAGTACTTC
CDR3aa: CASSTRQGPLAKNIQYF

v_gene: TRBV7-2
abundance: .
d_gene: .
j_gene: TRBJ1-2
CDR3nt: TGTGCCAGCAGCCCCCAGACAGAGGCTATGGGCTACACCTTC
CDR3aa: CASSPQTEAMGYTF

v_gene: TRBV7-2
abundance: once
d_gene: .
j_gene: TRBJ1-5
CDR3nt: TGTGCCAGCAGCTTTAACGGGAATCAGCCCCAGCATTTT
CDR3aa: CASSFNGNQPQHF

v_gene: TRBV6-5
abundance: .
d_gene: .
j_gene: TRBJ1-2
CDR3nt: TGTGCCAGCAGACTACAGGGATCTAACTATGGCTACACCTTC
CDR3aa: CASRLQGSNYGYTF

v_gene: TRBV12-3/TRBV12-4
abundance: .
d_gene: TRBD1
j_gene: TRBJ1-2
CDR3nt: TGTGCCAGCAGCAGGGGGTATGGCTACACCTTC
CDR3aa: CASSRGYGYTF

v_gene: TRBV6-2/TRBV6-3
abundance: .
d_gene: .
j_gene: TRBJ1-5
CDR3nt: TGTGCCAGCAGCCGTCGAGGGCTGAATAGCAATCAGCCCCAGCATTTT
CDR3aa: CASSRRGLNSNQPQHF

v_gene: TRBV9
abundance: .
d_gene: .
j_gene: TRBJ1-2
CDR3nt: TGTGCCAGCAGCCAGGACCAGGGTTACTATGGCTACACCTTC
CDR3aa: CASSQDQGYYGYTF

v_gene: TRBV15
abundance: .
d_gene: TRBD1
j_gene: TRBJ1-6
CDR3nt: TGTGCCACCAGCGGGGGACAGGGCCGTAATTCACCCCTCCACTTT
CDR3aa: CATSGGQGRNSPLHF

v_gene: TRBV7-3
abundance: .
d_gene: TRBD1
j_gene: TRBJ2-5
CDR3nt: TGTGCCAGCAGCCCAACAGGGGTAGGGGAGACCCAGTACTTC
CDR3aa: CASSPTGVGETQYF

v_gene: TRBV12-3/TRBV12-4
abundance: .
d_gene: .
j_gene: TRBJ2-1
CDR3nt: TGTGCCAGTGGGGGGGCCTCCTACAATGAGCAGTTCTTC
CDR3aa: CASGGASYNEQFF

v_gene: TRBV14
abundance: .
d_gene: .
j_gene: TRBJ1-1
CDR3nt: TGTGCCAGCAGCCCAGACTTGAACACTGAAGCTTTCTTT
CDR3aa: CASSPDLNTEAFF

v_gene: TRBV19
abundance: .
d_gene: TRBD2
j_gene: TRBJ2-3
CDR3nt: TGTGCCAGTAGTAACAAAGCGGGAGCCGATACGCAGTATTTT
CDR3aa: CASSNKAGADTQYF

v_gene: TRBV3-1/TRBV3-2
abundance: once
d_gene: .
j_gene: TRBJ1-6
CDR3nt: TGTGCCAGCCGTGGGGGGAGGAATTCACCCCTCCACTTT
CDR3aa: CASRGGRNSPLHF

v_gene: TRBV5-4
abundance: few
d_gene: TRBD1
j_gene: TRBJ2-1
CDR3nt: TGTGCCAGCAGCTACGGGACAGGGGGTTACAATGAGCAGTTCTTC
CDR3aa: CASSYGTGGYNEQFF

v_gene: TRBV19
abundance: .
d_gene: .
j_gene: TRBJ1-5
CDR3nt: TGTGCCAGTAGTCCGGGGGGCTGGGGCAATCAGCCCCAGCATTTT
CDR3aa: CASSPGGWGNQPQHF

v_gene: TRBV12-3/TRBV12-4
abundance: .
d_gene: .
j_gene: TRBJ1-1
CDR3nt: TGTGCCAGCAGTTTGTTTGACAAGGAAGCTTTCTTT
CDR3aa: CASSLFDKEAFF

v_gene: TRBV30
abundance: .
d_gene: .
j_gene: TRBJ2-7
CDR3nt: TGTGCCTGGAAAACGGTCACCTACGAGCAGTACTTC
CDR3aa: CAWKTVTYEQYF

v_gene: TRBV6-1
abundance: .
d_gene: .
j_gene: TRBJ1-6
CDR3nt: TGTGCCAGCAGTGAAGTGGCAGATTATTCACCCCTCCACTTT
CDR3aa: CASSEVADYSPLHF

v_gene: TRBV7-8
abundance: .
d_gene: .
j_gene: TRBJ1-1
CDR3nt: TGTGCCAGCAGCTCCTGGACAGTAGGGAACACTGAAGCTTTCTTT
CDR3aa: CASSSWTVGNTEAFF

v_gene: TRBV5-1
abundance: .
d_gene: TRBD2
j_gene: TRBJ2-1
CDR3nt: TGCGCCAGCAGCTTAGGGACTAGCGTCCATGAGCAGTTCTTC
CDR3aa: CASSLGTSVHEQFF

v_gene: TRBV19
abundance: .
d_gene: TRBD1
j_gene: TRBJ1-4
CDR3nt: TGTGCCAGTAGTACGGTATCAGGGGGAAGGGAAAAACTGTTTTTT
CDR3aa: CASSTVSGGREKLFF

v_gene: TRBV4-1
abundance: .
d_gene: .
j_gene: TRBJ1-1
CDR3nt: TGCGCCAGCAGCCAAGGCGGGGAGAACACTGAAGCTTTCTTT
CDR3aa: CASSQGGENTEAFF

v_gene: TRBV5-3
abundance: .
d_gene: TRBD1
j_gene: TRBJ1-5
CDR3nt: TGTGCCAGAAGCTTGGCCAGAGACAGGGTTGGTCAGCCCCAGCATTTT
CDR3aa: CARSLARDRVGQPQHF

v_gene: TRBV11-3
abundance: .
d_gene: TRBD1
j_gene: TRBJ2-7
CDR3nt: TGTGCCAGCAGCTCCACGGGACAGGGCTCCTACGAGCAGTACTTC
CDR3aa: CASSSTGQGSYEQYF

v_gene: TRBV24-1
abundance: .
d_gene: TRBD1
j_gene: TRBJ2-1
CDR3nt: TGTGCCACCGGGACAGGGGAGGATGAGCAGTTCTTC
CDR3aa: CATGTGEDEQFF

v_gene: TRBV12-3/TRBV12-4
abundance: .
d_gene: TRBD1
j_gene: TRBJ1-2
CDR3nt: TGTGCCAGCAGTACGACAGGGCTCTATGGCTACACCTTC
CDR3aa: CASSTTGLYGYTF

v_gene: TRBV27
abundance: .
d_gene: .
j_gene: TRBJ1-4
CDR3nt: TGTGCCTCTGGGAGGGGTAGTAATGAAAAACTGTTTTTT
CDR3aa: CASGRGSNEKLFF

v_gene: TRBV7-9
abundance: .
d_gene: .
j_gene: TRBJ2-3
CDR3nt: TGTGCCAGCAGCTTATCTGCGCGCACAGATACGCAGTATTTT
CDR3aa: CASSLSARTDTQYF

v_gene: TRBV16
abundance: few
d_gene: .
j_gene: TRBJ1-5
CDR3nt: TGTGCCAGCAGCCAACAGGAAAATCAGCCCCAGCATTTT
CDR3aa: CASSQQENQPQHF

v_gene: TRBV27
abundance: .
d_gene: .
j_gene: TRBJ1-2
CDR3nt: TGTGCCAGCAGGTTCGGGGGCGGGGGCTATGGCTACACCTTC
CDR3aa: CASRFGGGGYGYTF

v_gene: TRBV24-1
abundance: .
d_gene: TRBD2
j_gene: TRBJ2-3
CDR3nt: TGTGCCACCAGTGATCCCCATCGGGGAGGGTACACAGATACGCAGTATTTT
CDR3aa: CATSDPHRGGYTDTQYF

v_gene: TRBV2
abundance: once
d_gene: .
j_gene: TRBJ1-2
CDR3nt: TGTGCCAGCAGTGATAGTGTTGGCTATGGCTACACCTTC
CDR3aa: CASSDSVGYGYTF

v_gene: TRBV30
abundance: .
d_gene: TRBD1
j_gene: TRBJ1-2
CDR3nt: TGTGCCTGGAGTCACAGGGGCCAGGAAGGCTACACCTTC
CDR3aa: CAWSHRGQEGYTF

v_gene: TRBV7-8
abundance: .
d_gene: .
j_gene: TRBJ1-1
CDR3nt: TGTGCCAGCAGCTTATTTGGGTGGACGGGAGGCACTGAAGCTTTCTTT
CDR3aa: CASSLFGWTGGTEAFF

v_gene: TRBV5-1
abundance: once
d_gene: TRBD1
j_gene: TRBJ2-5
CDR3nt: TGCGCCAGCAGTCGGGGTGCGGGACAGGGGTACCAAGAGACCCAGTACTTC
CDR3aa: CASSRGAGQGYQETQYF

v_gene: TRBV4-2
abundance: .
d_gene: .
j_gene: TRBJ1-6
CDR3nt: TGTGCCAGCAGCCGCCCCCTTGCAGGGCGATCAGTTAATTCACCCCTCCACTTT
CDR3aa: CASSRPLAGRSVNSPLHF